This T cell receptor (beta chain) was retrieved from a study of shared clonotypes between healthy human individuals (dated by TCRdb to about 2020). Concerning the study at large: The cohort included three men and a couple of women between 18 and 49 years of age. For each donor, CD4 naive and CD4 memory were each given three plates, CD8 naive was given two plates, and CD8 memory was given one plate. Different laboratories and diverse techniques were used to prepare libraries and sequence TCR repertoires, to increase sequencing depth and limit assay-specific biases. Between about 0.85 and 8.9 billion PBMCs per donor were obtained by leukapheresis. Blood TCR repertoires of about five healthy adults were deeply sequenced to estimate repertoire size and the extent of clonotype sharing between individuals.

A distance of 11 bases separates the germline ends of V and J, which lose 6 bases and 2 bases respectively. The CDR3 runs 13 residues from the cysteine to the phenylalanine. The CDR3 DNA has 39 bases and is translated from base 1. CDR1 is given as MNHEY and CDR2 as SVGAGI, both from the germline V gene. Using the deep immunoSEQ assay, TCR CDR3 regions were amplified from genomic DNA by multiplex PCR. Extracted genomic DNA from each cell subset was spread evenly across all wells of several immunoSEQ 96-well plates, with each plate serving as a replicate. For sorted subsets, roughly 200 ng of genomic DNA, equivalent to 25,000 to 30,000 T cell genomes, went into each replicate PCR. The purified libraries were quantified using a Qubit 3.0 fluorometer, sized with a Bioanalyzer 2100, and then quantified again using the KAPA Library Quantification kit. Every immunoSEQ 96-well plate was sequenced on a separate single-read 150-cycle Illumina NextSeq 550 flow cell. The original pipeline was this. Because the immunoSEQ output held only junctional sequences and lacked quality scores, the filtering could not match the filtering applied to full-length reads. To assign V/J genes and CDR3, sequences were annotated using PyIR, a Python wrapper for IgBLAST v1.9, with IMGT germline references. Reads were filtered out if the reads had weak V/J assignments (E-value above 1e-6), no CDR3, stop codons, out-of-frame junctions, or ambiguous translated residues. V3J clonotypes were defined as sequences sharing an identical inferred V gene, J gene, and CDR3 amino acid sequence. Percentage overlap between repertoires was calculated by dividing the number of shared unique clonotypes by the size of the smaller repertoire. Three approaches were used to assess repertoire richness: RTK rarefaction, the Chao1 estimator, and Recon v2.1 estimates of unobserved clonotypes. OLGA was used to compute generation probabilities for all TCRbeta clonotypes that the gDNA method yielded from a handful of donors. Drawn from immuneACCESS, this table holds only the in-frame rearrangements with V and J called that TCRdb kept. Clones are partly lost; checked studies trace under half to an unresolved V gene and leave the rest unexplained. That table supplies the V and J calls and clone size; D and trimming were determined from the DNA. This sample is represented by over 1.4 million clones; roughly 96% of them were singletons. Roughly 1.2% of the sample is taken by the ten largest.

The donors were healthy, HIV-negative adults who had no recently reported acute infections or vaccinations. Only Caucasian adults living in Nashville, Tennessee, USA were represented among the donors. CD4+ T cells were enriched through magnetic negative selection, after which naive cells were positively selected on CD45RA and the remaining negative fraction served as the memory subset. Blood was obtained by leukapheresis, after which PBMCs were separated by Ficoll-Histopaque density gradient centrifugation and cryopreserved in liquid nitrogen vapor phase. Purity and quantity of every magnetically sorted T cell population were checked by analytical flow cytometry. From each sorted fraction, genomic DNA was isolated and quantified by UV absorbance on a Nanodrop 2000c. Results and caveats for the whole study, not just this receptor: Naive subsets generally had larger estimated clonotype richness than memory subsets. Higher generation probabilities were observed for clonotypes shared by all four sorted-subset donors than for non-shared clonotypes. Even with the large sequencing depth, rarefaction of the sorted-subset datasets indicated that sequencing was incomplete. Based on pairwise subsampling, the degree of clonotype sharing among donors was expected to be affected by sequencing depth. Only blood was sampled, and tissue TCR repertoires likely differ from those in blood. The genetic and exposure-history diversity represented was limited by the small number of donors. When a handful of donors were compared, the shared fraction of clonotypes was roughly 5% for naive CD4, more than 3% for naive CD8, 2.3% for memory CD4, and roughly 0.43% for memory CD8.

The table lists this clone with a few counts. The antigen it binds to is not known. Base-call qualities are not available, and no considerably larger clone is one nucleotide away. Other DNA variants within this sample encode the same CDR3. The V and J genes are TRBV6-5 and TRBJ2-7; TRBD1 is a possible D gene, resting on 6 matching bases. The receptor was derived from a man aged 25 to 40 in good health. The material sequenced was naive CD4+ T cells sorted from blood. What this sample's cell subset or site label stands for: CD45RA+ positively selected. DNA sequence: TGTGCCAGCAGCCAGGGACAAACCTACGAGCAGTACTTC. Translated, this gives CASSQGQTYEQYF.